This T cell receptor beta chain stems from a study of EBV T-cell therapy then PD-1 blockade in nasopharyngeal carcinoma. Measured with immunoSEQ multiplex PCR; TCRdb has only the in-frame clones, and not every one. The sample lists about 20,000 clones; approximately 79% were seen once. About this clone: Its specificity is not known.

The time point is: 266 days after commencement of treatment, after nivolumab therapy. The treatment denotes: AdE1-LMPpoly-expanded autologous EBV-specific T-cell therapy followed by anti-PD-1 nivolumab. Germline V gene sequence: CDR1 SGHDN, CDR2 FVKESK. V lost 1 base, J lost 4 bases, and 3 bases stayed unmatched. This CDR3 is built from 15 residues. Sequencing was performed on CD8+ T cells from blood, taken around day 270 from a patient whose treatment included autologous EBV-specific T cells and nivolumab. This TCR was sampled from a man in his forties or fifties with nasopharyngeal carcinoma. The chain combines TRBV14 with TRBJ1-2, with 10 bases identical to TRBD1. This CDR3 is CASSQGTGGFYGYTF. In nucleotides, the CDR3 is TGTGCCAGCAGCCAAGGGACAGGGGGTTTCTATGGCTACACCTTC. The full variable domain, with the rest looked up from reference TRBV14 and TRBJ1-2, is EAGVTQFPSHSVIEKGQTVTLRCDPISGHDNLYWYRRVMGKEIKFLLHFVKESKQDESGMPNNRFLAERTGGTYSTLKVQPAELEDSGVYFCASSQGTGGFYGYTFGSGTRLTVV.